This TCR beta chain originates from a study of cytomegalovirus exposure and HLA in healthy donors. Study observations and caveats: Researchers left out some V segments, among them TRBV6-2 and TRBV6-3, as indistinguishable.

Per the germline V gene, CDR1 is MNHNY and CDR2 is SVGAGI (reference sequence). The CDR3 contains 11 residues. V was cut by 6 bases and J by 2 bases, with 5 bases left in between. Vbeta (60) and Jbeta (13) primers were used in the PCR. Profiled with immunoSEQ multiplex PCR; TCRdb holds only in-frame clones, not every one. The repertoire shows 75,000 to 85,000 clones; the top ten hold 0.58%. With regard to this clone: Its antigen is unidentified.

V gene TRBV6-6 combines with J gene TRBJ2-7; no reliable D call. Sequenced material: PBMCs. The TCR originated in a man aged 45-65 years in good health and CMV-seronegative. CDR3 in DNA: TGTGCCAGCAGCCCCGCCTACGAGCAGTACTTC. Its protein product is CASSPAYEQYF.